This T cell receptor beta chain was observed in a study of T cells in localized non-small cell lung cancer. The CDR3 length is 15 residues. Trimming removed 3 bases at V and 0 bases at J, with 11 bases between. Germline V gene data show CDR1 as SNHLY and CDR2 as FYNNEI. General study points: As only one tumor region underwent sequencing, heterogeneity remains possible. Appearing in adjacent lung were a median roughly 60 of the top 100 tumor clones.

Sequencing used immunoSEQ multiplex PCR; TCRdb keeps in-frame clones, though not all of them. The sample lists some 1,700 clones; just under 30% were seen once. Regarding this clone: Its antigen is unknown.

The sequencing used normal lung tissue next to the tumor, collected before any cancer treatment. The rearrangement joins TRBV2 to TRBJ2-5; D may be TRBD2 (5 bases). The TCR sequence derives from a male donor older than 55 with stage II squamous cell lung carcinoma. CDR3 region: CASSDRSGYQETQYF. The CDR3 bases are TGTGCCAGCAGTGACCGATCGGGATACCAAGAGACCCAGTACTTC.